The 27 T cell receptor beta chains listed next were all sequenced from one sample in a study of T-cell reconstitution after alpha-beta-depleted transplantation in children. Unique molecular identifiers were built into the TCRbeta library. TCRdb passed the PCR reads through MiXCR, listing each CDR3 protein once. The repertoire holds 670,000 or so distinct CDR3 sequences, around 13% seen once, with about 0.77% in the top ten. The sample here was PBMCs, taken before TCRalphabeta/CD19-depleted stem cell transplant. The receptor source for this set is a girl aged 2 to 9 with congenital amegakaryocytic thrombocytopenia, due to receive a stem cell transplant.

The chain joins TRBV7-8 to TRBJ1-2; D gene unclear. CDR3 length equals 17 residues. In germline, CDR1 is SGHVS, CDR2 FQNEAQ. With 5 bases removed from V and 4 bases from J, the gap between germline ends came to 23 bases. CDR3 amino acids: CASSPRAVRLGFYGYTF. The CDR3 nucleotides read TGTGCCAGCAGCCCCCGGGCAGTGCGGCTTGGATTCTATGGCTACACCTTC.

This clonotype was recorded at least ten times. This chain joins TRBV28 and TRBJ2-7; D not certain. The V gene lost 6 bases and the J gene lost 1 base, with 10 bases spanning the gap. The CDR3 sequence is 13 residues long. Germline-derived CDR1 and CDR2 are MDHEN and SYDVKM. CDR3 bases: TGTGCCAGCAGACTTACGAGTTCCTACGAGCAGTACTTC. Protein sequence: CASRLTSSYEQYF.

There are a few counts of this clonotype. V is TRBV18 and J is TRBJ2-7, with 8 nucleotides matching TRBD1. CDR3 size: 16 residues. Germline loops: CDR1 KGHSH, CDR2 LQKENI. After removal of 3 bases from V and 1 base from J, the junction contained 8 bases not matched to a gene. CDR3 amino acids: CASSPSDRVTSYEQYF. The CDR3 DNA follows: TGTGCCAGCTCACCCTCGGACAGGGTAACGTCCTACGAGCAGTACTTC.

The rearrangement joins TRBV4-1 to TRBJ2-1; TRBD2 matches at 14 bases. Germline-derived CDR1 and CDR2 are MGHRA and YSYEKL. The CDR3 contains 16 residues. V dropped 3 bases and J dropped 6; count of bases not matched to a gene: 4. The CDR3 DNA is TGCGCCAGCAGCCATCCGACTAGCGGGAGGGCCAATGAGCAGTTCTTC. Translated: CASSHPTSGRANEQFF.

This clonotype has ten or more counts. The chain links TRBV6-1 to TRBJ2-2; a possible D gene is TRBD1 (5 bases). Trimming stripped 0 bases from V and 5 bases from J, with 7 bases between. Per germline, CDR1 MNHNS and CDR2 SASEGT. This CDR3 has 14 residues. This CDR3 is CASSEAPGTGELFF. The DNA of the CDR3 is TGTGCCAGCAGTGAAGCGCCAGGGACCGGGGAGCTGTTTTTT.

V usage is TRBV6-5 and J usage is TRBJ2-5; D ambiguous. The germline gives CDR1 MNHEY, CDR2 SVGAGI. This CDR3 is 14 amino acids long. The V end lost 4 bases, the J end lost 5 bases, and 14 bases lay between the germline ends. This chain's CDR3 is CASSFPGRRETQYF. In DNA, the CDR3 is TGTGCCAGCAGTTTCCCGGGCCGGCGGGAGACCCAGTACTTC.

This clonotype came up many times. The chain combines TRBV21-1 with TRBJ1-6. TRBV21-1 is marked as a pseudogene. The CDR3 is 16 residues long. The CDR3 bases are TGTGCCAGCAGCAAAAGGACGGAGGGCCATAATTCACCCCTCCACTTT. This codes for CASSKRTEGHNSPLHF.

This clonotype has at least ten counts. The chain couples TRBV12-3 or TRBV12-4 to TRBJ2-7; D is perhaps TRBD2 (6 bases). The CDR3 extends over 14 amino acids. Trimming cost V 4 bases and J 4 bases, with 14 bases left between them. The CDR3: CASSSGGRPYEQYF. The CDR3 DNA follows: TGTGCCAGCAGTTCAGGAGGGAGGCCTTACGAGCAGTACTTC.

This clonotype was picked up many times. V is TRBV12-3 or TRBV12-4 and J is TRBJ2-7; TRBD2 agrees at 8 bases. V trimming: 0 bases; J trimming: 6 bases; junction bases outside the gene matches: 10. CDR3 length equals 16 residues. CDR3 sequence: CASSLAVRLAMCEQYF. CDR3 DNA sequence: TGTGCCAGCAGTTTAGCCGTGCGACTAGCGATGTGCGAGCAGTACTTC.

This clonotype was observed many times. V gene TRBV20-1 combines with J gene TRBJ2-1, with TRBD2 matching over 8 bases. The CDR3 consists of 15 residues. Germline CDR1 DFQATT, CDR2 SNEGSKA (reference sequence). Trimming took 2 bases from V and 0 from J; bases not matched to a gene: 3. CDR3 residues: CSARRLAGSYNEQFF. The CDR3 nucleotides are TGCAGTGCTAGACGGCTAGCGGGCTCCTACAATGAGCAGTTCTTC.

Many counts were recorded for this clonotype. V and J are TRBV20-1 and TRBJ2-3, with 10 bases identical to TRBD2. CDR1 and CDR2 (germline): DFQATT, SNEGSKA (reference sequence). The CDR3 has 19 residues. Germline trimming cut 4 bases from V and 2 bases from J; bases unmatched to any gene: 18. CDR3 sequence: CSATLPASGRRGDTDTQYF. As DNA, the CDR3 is TGCAGTGCTACATTGCCAGCTAGCGGGAGAAGAGGGGACACAGATACGCAGTATTTT.

In this sample, this clonotype turned up many times. The rearrangement links TRBV19 to TRBJ1-2, with no clear D. With 10 bases removed from V and 3 bases from J, the gap between germline ends came to 12 bases. The CDR3 totals 12 residues. Germline V gene sequence: CDR1 LNHDA, CDR2 SQIVND (reference sequence). The chain's CDR3 is CATSDRYYGYTF. The CDR3 DNA reads as TGTGCCACCTCCGACCGGTACTATGGCTACACCTTC.

There are a few counts of this clonotype. The CDR3 sequence is CASSPQPSGSINEQFF. CDR3 coding DNA: TGTGCCAGCAGCCCCCAGCCTAGCGGGAGTATAAATGAGCAGTTCTTC. V usage is TRBV7-6 and J usage is TRBJ2-1; 10 nucleotides agree with TRBD2. Germline V gives CDR1 SGHVS, CDR2 FNYEAQ. The CDR3 loop spans 16 amino acids. J gave up 7 bases and V 5 bases, and 11 bases lay outside the gene matches.

This chain links TRBV28 with TRBJ2-7; TRBD2 aligns across 7 bases. Germline V gene data show CDR1 as MDHEN and CDR2 as SYDVKM. Trimming took 6 bases from V and 2 from J; bases not matched to a gene: 13. The CDR3 is 16 amino acids. The DNA of the CDR3 is TGTGCCAGCAGCCGTAGGCTAGCGGATTCGACCTACGAGCAGTACTTC. Protein sequence: CASSRRLADSTYEQYF.

This clonotype occurred a few times. The rearrangement joins TRBV7-9 to TRBJ1-5; the D is unclear. The CDR3 is made up of 12 amino acids. Germline CDR1 is SEHNR and CDR2 is FQNEAQ (reference sequence). Deletions cut 5 bases from V and 9 bases from J, with 11 bases between. As DNA, the CDR3 is TGTGCCAGCAGCCTTGAGAGTCGGCCCCAGCATTTT. Its protein is CASSLESRPQHF. The whole variable domain, filled in from reference TRBV7-9 and TRBJ1-5, reads DTGVSQNPRHKITKRGQNVTFRCDPISEHNRLYWYRQTLGQGPEFLTYFQNEAQLEKSRLLSDRFSAERPKGSFSTLEIQRTEQGDSAMYLCASSLESRPQHFGDGTRLSIL.

The CDR3 sequence: CASRHPGRTHEQYF. Written as DNA, the CDR3 is TGTGCCAGTAGGCACCCGGGACGGACCCACGAGCAGTACTTC. V usage is TRBV19 and J usage is TRBJ2-7; D might be TRBD1 or TRBD2, each matching 5 bases. In germline, CDR1 is LNHDA, CDR2 SQIVND (reference sequence). This CDR3 spans 14 amino acids. The V end was cut by 6 bases, the J end by 5 bases, with 17 bases between.

This clonotype was counted a few times. The rearrangement joins TRBV7-8 to TRBJ2-1; TRBD2 agrees at 7 bases. V was pared by 3 bases and J by 4 bases, with 12 bases of the junction left unmatched. CDR3 length: 17 amino acids. Germline V gene data show CDR1 as SGHVS and CDR2 as FQNEAQ. CDR3 sequence reads: CASSLPLMAGAYNEQFF. CDR3 nucleotide sequence: TGTGCCAGCAGCTTGCCCCTCATGGCGGGAGCTTACAATGAGCAGTTCTTC.

As concerns this clonotype: At one boundary the junction diverges from the germline segment, which might be a read error. V and J are TRBV15 and TRBJ2-2; a weak D match, TRBD1 (6 bases). CDR1 is LNHNV, CDR2 YYDKDF, per germline (reference sequence). CDR3 size: 14 residues. The CDR3: CAASANRETGELFF. CDR3 DNA sequence: TGTGCCGCCAGCGCAAACAGGGAAACCGGGGAGCTGTTTTTT.

This chain uses TRBV20-1 with TRBJ2-1; D is possibly TRBD2 (6 bases). Trimming took off 0 bases at V and 4 bases at J, with 22 bases between the two ends. The CDR3 spans 18 residues. Looked up from germline, CDR1 is DFQATT and CDR2 is SNEGSKA (reference sequence). The CDR3 protein is CSARDLRPPGLTYNEQFF. As DNA, the CDR3 is TGCAGTGCTAGAGATCTCCGGCCCCCCGGACTAACTTACAATGAGCAGTTCTTC.

This clonotype occurred a few times. CDR3 in amino acids: CASSPTGTAAKTQYF. The CDR3 bases are TGTGCCAGCAGTCCAACCGGGACCGCGGCGAAGACCCAGTACTTC. The rearrangement uses TRBV12-3 or TRBV12-4 and TRBJ2-5; D assignment may be TRBD1 or TRBD2 (5 bases each). V was shortened by 5 bases and J by 6 bases, with 19 bases between the two germline ends. The CDR3 covers 15 residues.

This clonotype was observed at least ten times. J is TRBJ2-3 and V is TRBV7-9; D is unresolved. The CDR3 extends over 13 amino acids. The V end was cut by 3 bases, the J end by 5 bases, with 9 bases between. Germline lookup yields CDR1 SEHNR and CDR2 FQNEAQ (reference sequence). The CDR3 spells CASSFNAEDTQYF. For the CDR3, the DNA is TGTGCCAGCAGCTTTAATGCGGAAGATACGCAGTATTTT.

Ten or more counts support this clonotype. V gene TRBV20-1 combines with J gene TRBJ2-1; D may be TRBD1 (7 bases). This CDR3 region has 15 residues. Germline values: CDR1 DFQATT, CDR2 SNEGSKA (reference sequence). Trimming stripped 8 bases from V and 8 bases from J, with 25 bases between. CDR3 sequence (DNA): TGCAGTCTACCCAAGTACCTCCAGGGGGGTTATGAGCAGTTCTTC. It codes for CSLPKYLQGGYEQFF.

The chain links TRBV28 to TRBJ2-1; TRBD1 matches at 7 bases. The germline CDR1 and CDR2 sequences are MDHEN and SYDVKM. V shed 1 base, J shed 0 bases, and the junction held 6 bases outside the gene matches. This CDR3 contains 17 residues. The CDR3: CASSLLGGRSSYNEQFF. DNA of the CDR3: TGTGCCAGCAGTTTATTAGGGGGCAGGAGCTCCTACAATGAGCAGTTCTTC.

In its sample, this clonotype was seen many times. The chain links TRBV7-7 to TRBJ2-2, with D possibly TRBD2 on 6 matching bases. The germline gives CDR1 SSHAT, CDR2 FNYEAQ (reference sequence). Trimming took 2 bases from V and 0 from J, leaving 10 bases between them. The CDR3 runs to 16 residues. The CDR3 reads CASSLYSGANTGELFF. CDR3 coding DNA: TGTGCCAGCAGCTTATATTCGGGAGCGAACACCGGGGAGCTGTTTTTT.

This clonotype was seen more than once but under ten times. This chain connects TRBV20-1 to TRBJ2-1; no definite D call. The CDR3 runs to 12 residues. In germline, CDR1 is DFQATT, CDR2 SNEGSKA (reference sequence). V lost 5 bases and J 2 bases, leaving 7 bases between the germline ends. CDR3 bases: TGCAGTGCTCTGGCAACCTACAATGAGCAGTTCTTC. This codes for CSALATYNEQFF.

This clonotype was counted at least ten times. This chain connects TRBV12-5 to TRBJ1-2; no definite D call. The V end was cut by 2 bases, the J end by 2 bases, with 24 bases between. The germline V gene encodes CDR1 LGHNT and CDR2 FRNRAP. CDR3 length: 19 amino acids. The CDR3 coding sequence is TGTGCTAGTGGTTTGCCCCCAGGATCCCTCGCTCAGAACAACTATGGCTACACCTTC. Translating gives CASGLPPGSLAQNNYGYTF.

The gene calls are TRBV20-1 and TRBJ2-6, with a weak D call TRBD1 (6 bases). The CDR3 is 15 residues long. V dropped 0 bases and J dropped 2 bases, with 8 bases sitting between them. Germline assignment: CDR1 DFQATT and CDR2 SNEGSKA (reference sequence). CDR3 region: CSARDHRAGANVLTF. The CDR3 coding sequence is TGCAGTGCTAGAGATCACAGGGCTGGGGCCAACGTCCTGACTTTC.